This entry describes one T cell receptor (beta chain). This CDR3 region has 13 residues. Germline values: CDR1 MNHNY, CDR2 SVGAGI (reference sequence). Trimming stripped 5 bases from V and 6 bases from J, with 13 bases between. The record originates from a study of blood T cell repertoires in COVID-19. About the research overall: Sources were T cells, B-cell-depleted T cells, or PBMCs; the material itself was cDNA or gDNA.

Generated by immunoSEQ multiplex PCR, the TCRdb table keeps only in-frame clones and is missing some. Among about 220,000 clones, 70% to 85% were seen once, and the ten largest hold about 3.4%. The chain joins TRBV6-6 to TRBJ1-2, with D possibly matching TRBD1 (6 bases). Input material: PBMCs or T cells enriched from blood (not recorded which). The TCR comes from an older woman who had recovered from COVID-19. CDR3 DNA: TGTGCCAGCAGTGTAACAGGGCCACATGGCTACACCTTC. Encoded protein: CASSVTGPHGYTF.